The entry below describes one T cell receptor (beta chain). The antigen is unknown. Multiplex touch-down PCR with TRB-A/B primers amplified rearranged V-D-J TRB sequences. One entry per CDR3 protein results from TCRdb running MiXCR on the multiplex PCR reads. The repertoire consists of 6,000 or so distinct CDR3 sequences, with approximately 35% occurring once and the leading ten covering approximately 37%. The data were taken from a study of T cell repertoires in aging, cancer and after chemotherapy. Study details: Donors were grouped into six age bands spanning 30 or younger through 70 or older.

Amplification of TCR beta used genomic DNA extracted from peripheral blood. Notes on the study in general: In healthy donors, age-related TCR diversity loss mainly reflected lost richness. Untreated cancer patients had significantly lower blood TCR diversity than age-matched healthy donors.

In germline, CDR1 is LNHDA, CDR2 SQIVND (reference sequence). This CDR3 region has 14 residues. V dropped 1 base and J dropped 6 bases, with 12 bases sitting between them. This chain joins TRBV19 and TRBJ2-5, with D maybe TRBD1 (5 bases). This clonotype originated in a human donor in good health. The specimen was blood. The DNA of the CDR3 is TGTGCCAGTAGTATAGCGCGACAGAAGCAGACCCAGTACTTC. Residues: CASSIARQKQTQYF.